This TCR beta chain was observed in a study of control samples from healthy donors and cancer patients. Sequenced by immunoSEQ multiplex PCR; TCRdb stores in-frame clones only, minus some. The repertoire holds 65,000 to 85,000 clones, approximately 91% seen once, with around a tenth in the top ten. Germline V gene sequence: CDR1 SEHNR, CDR2 FQNEAQ (reference sequence). The V gene lost 2 bases and the J gene lost 7 bases, with 11 bases spanning the gap. CDR3 length: 13 amino acids. Source material: PBMCs. The chain is built from TRBV7-9 and TRBJ1-1; D uncertain. The source of this sequence is a woman between 50 and 59 years old with colorectal cancer. CDR3 in amino acids: CASSLYVGVEAFF. In DNA form, the CDR3 reads TGTGCCAGCAGCTTATACGTAGGAGTTGAAGCTTTCTTT. Variable domain in full (rest from reference TRBV7-9 and TRBJ1-1): DTGVSQNPRHKITKRGQNVTFRCDPISEHNRLYWYRQTLGQGPEFLTYFQNEAQLEKSRLLSDRFSAERPKGSFSTLEIQRTEQGDSAMYLCASSLYVGVEAFFGQGTRLTVV.